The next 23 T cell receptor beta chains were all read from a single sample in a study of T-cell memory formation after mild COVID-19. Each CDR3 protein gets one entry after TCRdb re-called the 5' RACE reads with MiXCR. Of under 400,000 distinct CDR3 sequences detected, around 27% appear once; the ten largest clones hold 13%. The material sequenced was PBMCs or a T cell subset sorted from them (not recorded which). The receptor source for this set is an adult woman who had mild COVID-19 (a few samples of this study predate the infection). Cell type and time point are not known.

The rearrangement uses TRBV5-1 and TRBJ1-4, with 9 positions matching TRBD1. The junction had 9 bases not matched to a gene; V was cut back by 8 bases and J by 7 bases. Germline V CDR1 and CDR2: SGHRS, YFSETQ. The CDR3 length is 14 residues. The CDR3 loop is CASRRQGDGEKLFF. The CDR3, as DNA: TGCGCCAGTAGGCGACAGGGGGACGGTGAAAAACTGTTTTTT.

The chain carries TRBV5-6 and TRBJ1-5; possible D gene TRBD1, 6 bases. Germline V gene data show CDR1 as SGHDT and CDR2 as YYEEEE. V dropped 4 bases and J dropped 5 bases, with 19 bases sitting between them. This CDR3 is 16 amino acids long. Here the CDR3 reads CASSRFTGSVHQPQHF. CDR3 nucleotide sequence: TGTGCCAGCAGCCGTTTTACAGGGTCTGTGCATCAGCCCCAGCATTTT. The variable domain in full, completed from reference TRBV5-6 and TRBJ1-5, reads DAGVTQSPTHLIKTRGQQVTLRCSPKSGHDTVSWYQQALGQGPQFIFQYYEEEERQRGNFPDRFSGHQFPNYSSELNVNALLLGDSALYLCASSRFTGSVHQPQHFGDGTRLSIL.

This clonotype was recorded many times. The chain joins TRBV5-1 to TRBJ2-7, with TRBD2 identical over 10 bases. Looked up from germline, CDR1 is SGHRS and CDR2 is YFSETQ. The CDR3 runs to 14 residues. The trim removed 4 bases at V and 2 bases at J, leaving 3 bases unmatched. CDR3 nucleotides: TGCGCCAGCAGCGCGGGACTAGCGCCCTACGAGCAGTACTTC. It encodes CASSAGLAPYEQYF. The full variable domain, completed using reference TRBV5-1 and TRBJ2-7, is KAGVTQTPRYLIKTRGQQVTLSCSPISGHRSVSWYQQTPGQGLQFLFEYFSETQRNKGNFPGRFSGRQFSNSRSEMNVSTLELGDSALYLCASSAGLAPYEQYFGPGTRLTVT.

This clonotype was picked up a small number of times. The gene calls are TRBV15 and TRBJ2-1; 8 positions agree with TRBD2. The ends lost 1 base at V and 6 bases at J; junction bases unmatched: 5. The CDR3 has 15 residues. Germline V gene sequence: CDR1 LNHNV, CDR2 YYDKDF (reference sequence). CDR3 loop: CATSRVIAGSNEQFF. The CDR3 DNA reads TGTGCCACCAGCAGAGTAATAGCGGGAAGCAATGAGCAGTTCTTC. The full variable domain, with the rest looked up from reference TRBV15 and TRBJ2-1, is DAMVIQNPRYQVTQFGKPVTLSCSQTLNHNVMYWYQQKSSQAPKLLFHYYDKDFNNEADTPDNFQSRRPNTSFCFLDIRSPGLGDTAMYLCATSRVIAGSNEQFFGPGTRLTVL.

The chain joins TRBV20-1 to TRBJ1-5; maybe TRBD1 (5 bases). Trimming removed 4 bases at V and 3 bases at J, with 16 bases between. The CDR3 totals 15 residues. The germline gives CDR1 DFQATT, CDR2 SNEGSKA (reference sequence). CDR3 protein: CSATDSAIHNQPQHF. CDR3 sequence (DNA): TGCAGTGCTACCGACAGTGCGATTCACAATCAGCCCCAGCATTTT.

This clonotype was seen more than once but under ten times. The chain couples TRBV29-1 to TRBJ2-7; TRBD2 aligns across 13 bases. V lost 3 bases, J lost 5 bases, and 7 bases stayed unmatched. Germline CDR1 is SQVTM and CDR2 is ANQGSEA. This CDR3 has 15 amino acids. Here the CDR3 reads CSVERLAGGGDEQYF. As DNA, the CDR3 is TGCAGCGTTGAGCGACTAGCGGGAGGTGGGGACGAGCAGTACTTC.

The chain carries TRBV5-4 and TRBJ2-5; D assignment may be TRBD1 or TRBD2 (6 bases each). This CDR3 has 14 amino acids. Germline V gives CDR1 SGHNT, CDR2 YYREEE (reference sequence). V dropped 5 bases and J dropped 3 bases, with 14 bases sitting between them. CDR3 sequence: CASREQGGEETQYF. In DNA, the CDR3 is TGTGCCAGCAGGGAACAGGGAGGAGAAGAGACCCAGTACTTC. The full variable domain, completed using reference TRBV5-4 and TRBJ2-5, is ETGVTQSPTHLIKTRGQQVTLRCSSQSGHNTVSWYQQALGQGPQFIFQYYREEENGRGNFPPRFSGLQFPNYSSELNVNALELDDSALYLCASREQGGEETQYFGPGTRLLVL.

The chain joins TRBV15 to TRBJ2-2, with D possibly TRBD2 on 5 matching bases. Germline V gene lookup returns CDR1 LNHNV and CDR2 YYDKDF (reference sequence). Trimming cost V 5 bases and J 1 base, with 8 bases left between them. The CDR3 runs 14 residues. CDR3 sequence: CATSGGLNTGELFF. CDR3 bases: TGTGCCACCAGCGGTGGACTGAACACCGGGGAGCTGTTTTTT. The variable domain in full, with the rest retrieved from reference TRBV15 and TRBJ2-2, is DAMVIQNPRYQVTQFGKPVTLSCSQTLNHNVMYWYQQKSSQAPKLLFHYYDKDFNNEADTPDNFQSRRPNTSFCFLDIRSPGLGDTAMYLCATSGGLNTGELFFGEGSRLTVL.

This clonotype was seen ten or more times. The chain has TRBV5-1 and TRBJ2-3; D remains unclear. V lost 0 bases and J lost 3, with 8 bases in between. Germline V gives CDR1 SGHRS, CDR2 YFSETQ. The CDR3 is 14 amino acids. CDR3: CASSLGIVTDTQYF. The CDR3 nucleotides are TGCGCCAGCAGCTTGGGAATAGTAACAGATACGCAGTATTTT.

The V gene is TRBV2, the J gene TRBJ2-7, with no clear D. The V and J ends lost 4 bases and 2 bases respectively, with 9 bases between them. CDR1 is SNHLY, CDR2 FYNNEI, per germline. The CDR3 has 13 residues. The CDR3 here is CASSVNSPYEQYF. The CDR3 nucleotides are TGTGCCAGCAGTGTCAACAGTCCCTACGAGCAGTACTTC. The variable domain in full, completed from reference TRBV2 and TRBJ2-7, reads EPEVTQTPSHQVTQMGQEVILRCVPISNHLYFYWYRQILGQKVEFLVSFYNNEISEKSEIFDDQFSVERPDGSNFTLKIRSTKLEDSAMYFCASSVNSPYEQYFGPGTRLTVT.

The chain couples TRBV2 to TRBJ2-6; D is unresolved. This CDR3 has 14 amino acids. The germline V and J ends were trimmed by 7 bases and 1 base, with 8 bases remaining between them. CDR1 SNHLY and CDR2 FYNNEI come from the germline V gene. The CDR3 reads CASNRESGANVLTF. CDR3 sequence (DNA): TGTGCCAGCAACAGAGAGTCTGGGGCCAACGTCCTGACTTTC.

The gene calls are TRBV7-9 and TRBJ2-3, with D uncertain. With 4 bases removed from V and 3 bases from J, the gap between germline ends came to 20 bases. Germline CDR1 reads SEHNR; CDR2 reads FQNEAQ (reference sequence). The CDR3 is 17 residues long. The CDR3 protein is CASSSPSVGLGTDTQYF. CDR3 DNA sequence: TGTGCCAGCAGCTCCCCTTCAGTTGGGTTAGGAACAGATACGCAGTATTTT.

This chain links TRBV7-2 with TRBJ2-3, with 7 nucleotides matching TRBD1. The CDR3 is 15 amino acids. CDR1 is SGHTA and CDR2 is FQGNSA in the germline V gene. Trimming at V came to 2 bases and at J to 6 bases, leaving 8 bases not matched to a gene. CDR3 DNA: TGTGCCAGCAGCTTAATGGGGCAGGGGGTGGATACGCAGTATTTT. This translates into CASSLMGQGVDTQYF.

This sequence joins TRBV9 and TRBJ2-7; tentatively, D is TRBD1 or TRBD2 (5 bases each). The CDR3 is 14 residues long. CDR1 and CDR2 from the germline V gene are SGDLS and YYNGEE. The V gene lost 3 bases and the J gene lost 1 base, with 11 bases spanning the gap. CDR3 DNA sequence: TGTGCCAGCAGCGCCTCCGGGACGTCCTACGAGCAGTACTTC. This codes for CASSASGTSYEQYF.

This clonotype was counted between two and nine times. CDR3 coding DNA: TGTGCCAGCAGTTTAGGAGAGGCAGCCGAGCAGTACTTC. It yields the protein CASSLGEAAEQYF. The chain employs TRBV12-3 or TRBV12-4 and TRBJ2-7, with D uncertain. V dropped 1 base and J dropped 6 bases, with 10 bases sitting between them. The length of the CDR3 is 13 residues.

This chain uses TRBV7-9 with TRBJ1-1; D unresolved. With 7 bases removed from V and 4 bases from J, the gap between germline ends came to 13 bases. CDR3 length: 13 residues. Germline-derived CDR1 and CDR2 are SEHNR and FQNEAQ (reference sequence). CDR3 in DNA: TGTGCCAGCAATCGGGGAGTGGGCACTGAAGCTTTCTTT. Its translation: CASNRGVGTEAFF.

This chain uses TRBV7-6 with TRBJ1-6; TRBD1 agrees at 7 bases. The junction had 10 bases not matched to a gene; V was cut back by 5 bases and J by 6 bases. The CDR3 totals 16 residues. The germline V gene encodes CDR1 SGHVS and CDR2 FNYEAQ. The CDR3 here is CASSVGGQATNSPLHF. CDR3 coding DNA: TGTGCCAGCAGCGTAGGCGGACAGGCAACTAATTCACCCCTCCACTTT.

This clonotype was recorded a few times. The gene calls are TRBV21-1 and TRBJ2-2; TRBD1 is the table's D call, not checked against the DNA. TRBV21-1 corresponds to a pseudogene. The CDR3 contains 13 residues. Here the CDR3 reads CASSDREVGELFF. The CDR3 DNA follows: TGTGCCAGCAGCGACAGGGAGGTCGGGGAGCTGTTTTTT.

This chain's CDR3 is CASSLGRQDYEQYF. The CDR3 nucleotides are TGTGCCAGCAGCTTGGGTAGGCAGGACTACGAGCAGTACTTC. The gene calls are TRBV5-4 and TRBJ2-7; D call uncertain. This CDR3 region has 14 residues. CDR1 is SGHNT and CDR2 is YYREEE in the germline V gene (reference sequence). Trimming cost V 0 bases and J 3 bases, with 10 bases left between them.

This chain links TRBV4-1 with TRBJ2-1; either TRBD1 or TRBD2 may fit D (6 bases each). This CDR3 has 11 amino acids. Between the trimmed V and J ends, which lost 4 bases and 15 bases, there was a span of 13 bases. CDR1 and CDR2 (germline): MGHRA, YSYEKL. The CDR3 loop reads CASSRLGGLFF. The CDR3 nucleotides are TGCGCCAGCAGCCGACTAGGGGGGCTGTTCTTC.

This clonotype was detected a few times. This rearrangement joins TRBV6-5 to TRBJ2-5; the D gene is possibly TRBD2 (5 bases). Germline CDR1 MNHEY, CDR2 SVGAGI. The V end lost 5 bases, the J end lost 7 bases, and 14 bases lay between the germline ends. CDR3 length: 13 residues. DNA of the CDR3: TGTGCCAGCAGTGTAGTGAGGGCTAGGACCCAGTACTTC. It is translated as CASSVVRARTQYF.

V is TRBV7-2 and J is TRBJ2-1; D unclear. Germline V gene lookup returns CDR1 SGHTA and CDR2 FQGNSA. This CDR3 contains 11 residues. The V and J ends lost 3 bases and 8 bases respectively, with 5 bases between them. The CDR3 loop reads CASSFGDEQFF. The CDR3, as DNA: TGTGCCAGCAGCTTTGGTGATGAGCAGTTCTTC. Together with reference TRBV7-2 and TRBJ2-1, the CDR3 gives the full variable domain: GAGVSQSPSNKVTEKGKDVELRCDPISGHTALYWYRQSLGQGLEFLIYFQGNSAPDKSGLPSDRFSAERTGGSVSTLTIQRTQQEDSAVYLCASSFGDEQFFGPGTRLTVL.

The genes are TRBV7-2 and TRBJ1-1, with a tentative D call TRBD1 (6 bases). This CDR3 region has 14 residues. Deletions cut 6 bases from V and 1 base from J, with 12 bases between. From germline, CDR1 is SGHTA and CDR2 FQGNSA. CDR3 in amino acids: CASSPTGWNTEAFF. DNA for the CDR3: TGTGCCAGCAGTCCGACAGGATGGAACACTGAAGCTTTCTTT.